This T cell receptor beta chain was captured in a study of blood T cell repertoires in COVID-19. Study summary: From the United States, Italy and Spain came samples of acute and convalescent COVID-19. T cells, B-cell-depleted T cells, or PBMCs supplied cDNA or gDNA.

As originally analysed: Estimation of nucleated cell counts relied on the amplification of reference gene primers. Libraries were prepared by immunoSEQ multiplex PCR; TCRdb keeps only in-frame clonotypes and omits some of them. D and trimming come from the DNA, and the V and J calls and clone size come from that table. Of about 190,000 clones detected, more than 70% appear once; the ten largest clones hold roughly 2.9%. In its sample, this clone was seen a few times. Germline lookup yields CDR1 MGHRA and CDR2 YSYEKL. V was cut by 0 bases and J by 3 bases, with 9 bases left in between. This CDR3 has 15 amino acids.

The receptor was derived from a man aged 45 to 65 with active or convalescent COVID-19. The chain recombines TRBV4-1 with TRBJ2-1; D is perhaps TRBD1 (6 bases). Sequenced sample: peripheral blood. As DNA, the CDR3 is TGCGCCAGCAGCCAAGATCGGACAGTCTACAATGAGCAGTTCTTC. Amino acid sequence: CASSQDRTVYNEQFF.